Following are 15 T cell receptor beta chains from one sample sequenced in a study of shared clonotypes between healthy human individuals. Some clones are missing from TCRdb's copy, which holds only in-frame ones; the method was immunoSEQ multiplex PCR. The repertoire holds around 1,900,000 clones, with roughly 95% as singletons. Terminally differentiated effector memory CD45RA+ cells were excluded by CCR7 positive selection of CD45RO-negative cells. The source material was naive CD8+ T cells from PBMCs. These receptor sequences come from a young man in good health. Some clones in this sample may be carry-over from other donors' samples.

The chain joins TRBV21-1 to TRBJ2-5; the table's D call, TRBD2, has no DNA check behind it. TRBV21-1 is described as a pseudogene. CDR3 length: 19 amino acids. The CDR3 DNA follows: TGTGCCAGCAGCAAAGCGCTTGGGTCTAGCGGGTGCATCCAAGAGACCCAGTACTTC. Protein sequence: CASSKALGSSGCIQETQYF.

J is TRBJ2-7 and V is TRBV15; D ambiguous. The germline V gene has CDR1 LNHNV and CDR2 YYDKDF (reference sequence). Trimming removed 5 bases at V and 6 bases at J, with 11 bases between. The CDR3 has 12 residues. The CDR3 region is CATSPVSGEQYF. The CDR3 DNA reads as TGTGCCACCAGCCCCGTTTCAGGCGAGCAGTACTTC. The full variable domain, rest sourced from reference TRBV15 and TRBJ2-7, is DAMVIQNPRYQVTQFGKPVTLSCSQTLNHNVMYWYQQKSSQAPKLLFHYYDKDFNNEADTPDNFQSRRPNTSFCFLDIRSPGLGDTAMYLCATSPVSGEQYFGPGTRLTVT.

CDR3 coding DNA: TGTGCCAGCATGGGGCTAGCGAACACAGATACGCAGTATTTT. It is translated as CASMGLANTDTQYF. V gene TRBV28 combines with J gene TRBJ2-3; perhaps TRBD2 as D (6 bases). The CDR3 length is 14 residues. Per the germline V gene, CDR1 is MDHEN and CDR2 is SYDVKM. Trimming cost V 7 bases and J 2 bases, with 13 bases left between them.

CDR3 coding DNA: TGTGCCAGCAGCGTTGGGAATAGCGGGAGTGGTTACGAGCAGTACTTC. Translation gives CASSVGNSGSGYEQYF. The chain links TRBV9 to TRBJ2-7; 9 positions match TRBD2. The CDR3 is 16 residues long. V lost 2 bases and J lost 4; bases outside the gene matches: 10. The germline gives CDR1 SGDLS, CDR2 YYNGEE.

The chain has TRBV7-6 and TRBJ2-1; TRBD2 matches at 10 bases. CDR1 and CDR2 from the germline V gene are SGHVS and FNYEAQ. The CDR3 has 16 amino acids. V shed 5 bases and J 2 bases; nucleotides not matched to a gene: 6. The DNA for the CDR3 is TGTGCCAGCAGCAGAAGACTAGCGGGCGCCTACAATGAGCAGTTCTTC. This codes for CASSRRLAGAYNEQFF.

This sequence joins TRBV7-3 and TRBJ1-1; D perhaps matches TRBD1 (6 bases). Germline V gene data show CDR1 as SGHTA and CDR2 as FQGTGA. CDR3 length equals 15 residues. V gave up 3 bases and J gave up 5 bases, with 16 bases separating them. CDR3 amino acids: CASSFVRGPGTEAFF. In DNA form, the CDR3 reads TGTGCCAGCAGCTTTGTGCGGGGGCCGGGGACTGAAGCTTTCTTT.

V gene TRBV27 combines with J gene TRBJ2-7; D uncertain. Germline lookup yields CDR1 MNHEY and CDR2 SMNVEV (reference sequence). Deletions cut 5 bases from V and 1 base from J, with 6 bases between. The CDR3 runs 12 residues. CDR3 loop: CASSGPSYEQYF. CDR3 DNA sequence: TGTGCCAGCAGTGGGCCTTCCTACGAGCAGTACTTC.

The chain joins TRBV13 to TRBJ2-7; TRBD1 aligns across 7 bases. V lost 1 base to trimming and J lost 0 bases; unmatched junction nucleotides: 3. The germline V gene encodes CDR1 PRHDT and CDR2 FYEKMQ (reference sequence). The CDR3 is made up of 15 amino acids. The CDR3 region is CASSLDRDSSYEQYF. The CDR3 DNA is TGTGCCAGCAGCTTAGATCGGGACAGCTCCTACGAGCAGTACTTC.

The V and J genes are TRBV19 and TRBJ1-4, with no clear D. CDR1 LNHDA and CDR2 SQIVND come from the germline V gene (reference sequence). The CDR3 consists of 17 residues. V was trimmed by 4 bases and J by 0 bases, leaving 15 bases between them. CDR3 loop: CASSNLKELATNEKLFF. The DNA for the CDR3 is TGTGCCAGTAGTAATCTCAAGGAGCTTGCAACTAATGAAAAACTGTTTTTT. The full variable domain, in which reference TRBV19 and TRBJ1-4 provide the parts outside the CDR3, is DGGITQSPKYLFRKEGQNVTLSCEQNLNHDAMYWYRQDPGQGLRLIYYSQIVNDFQKGDIAEGYSVSREKKESFPLTVTSAQKNPTAFYLCASSNLKELATNEKLFFGSGTQLSVL.

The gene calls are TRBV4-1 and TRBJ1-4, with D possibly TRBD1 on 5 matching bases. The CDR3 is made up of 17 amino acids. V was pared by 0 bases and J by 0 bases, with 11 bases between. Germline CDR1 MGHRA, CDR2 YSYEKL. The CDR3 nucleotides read TGCGCCAGCAGCCAAGAGCCTGTGGGGGCAACTAATGAAAAACTGTTTTTT. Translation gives CASSQEPVGATNEKLFF.

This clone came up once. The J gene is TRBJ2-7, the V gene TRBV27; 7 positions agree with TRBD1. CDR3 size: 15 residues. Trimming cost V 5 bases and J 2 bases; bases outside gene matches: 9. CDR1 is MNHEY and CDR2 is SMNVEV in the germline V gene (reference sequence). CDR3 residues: CASSGQTGNPYEQYF. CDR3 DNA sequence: TGTGCCAGCAGTGGACAGACAGGGAACCCCTACGAGCAGTACTTC.

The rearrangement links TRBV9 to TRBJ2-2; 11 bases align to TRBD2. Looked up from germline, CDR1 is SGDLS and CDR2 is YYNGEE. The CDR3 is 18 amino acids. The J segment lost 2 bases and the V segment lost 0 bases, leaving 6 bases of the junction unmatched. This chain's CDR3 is CASSVVPSGRFNTGELFF. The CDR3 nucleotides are TGTGCCAGCAGCGTAGTGCCTAGCGGGAGGTTTAACACCGGGGAGCTGTTTTTT.

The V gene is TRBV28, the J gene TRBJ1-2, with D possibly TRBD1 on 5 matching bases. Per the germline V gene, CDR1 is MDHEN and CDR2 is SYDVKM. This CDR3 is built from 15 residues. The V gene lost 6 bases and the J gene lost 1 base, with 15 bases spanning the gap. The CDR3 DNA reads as TGTGCCAGCAGCGGGGGACCCACTTTTAACTATGGCTACACCTTC. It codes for CASSGGPTFNYGYTF.

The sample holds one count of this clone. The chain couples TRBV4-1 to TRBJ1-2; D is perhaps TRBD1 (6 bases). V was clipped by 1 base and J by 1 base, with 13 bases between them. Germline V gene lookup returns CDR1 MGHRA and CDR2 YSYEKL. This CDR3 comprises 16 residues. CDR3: CASSQGQVSVNYGYTF. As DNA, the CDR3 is TGCGCCAGCAGCCAAGGACAGGTTTCGGTTAACTATGGCTACACCTTC.

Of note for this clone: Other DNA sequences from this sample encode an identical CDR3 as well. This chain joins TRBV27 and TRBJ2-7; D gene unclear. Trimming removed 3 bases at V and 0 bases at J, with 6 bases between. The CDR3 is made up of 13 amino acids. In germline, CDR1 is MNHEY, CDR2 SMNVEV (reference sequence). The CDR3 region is CASSFGASYEQYF. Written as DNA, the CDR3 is TGTGCCAGCAGTTTTGGAGCCTCCTACGAGCAGTACTTC.